The rows below give T cell receptor beta chains drawn from one sample of a study of control samples from healthy donors and cancer patients. The assay was immunoSEQ multiplex PCR, and TCRdb's table has in-frame clones only and misses some. This sample has over 150,000 clones, with about 91% found just once. The sequencing sample was made of blood. The receptors derive from a woman between 40 and 50 years old in good health. CDR3s include the opening cysteine and the closing phenylalanine or tryptophan. A D gene is named only where the DNA matches it firmly. The size of a clone is reported for some rows only, either as once, few or many, or as a class for expanded clones.

>TRBJ2-1|-|TRBV10-3|-
CAISRDPNFNEQFF
TGTGCCATCAGTCGGGACCCGAACTTCAATGAGCAGTTCTTC
>TRBJ2-1|-|TRBV6-1|once
CASSEVRPWEASGYNEQFF
TGTGCCAGCAGTGAAGTTAGGCCCTGGGAGGCCTCGGGGTACAATGAGCAGTTCTTC
>TRBJ2-7|TRBD1|TRBV7-9|-
CASSSAGTGYEQYF
TGTGCCAGCAGCAGTGCCGGGACAGGGTACGAGCAGTACTTC
>TRBJ2-1|-|TRBV7-9|once
CASSFQNEQFF
TGTGCCAGCAGCTTTCAGAATGAGCAGTTCTTC
>TRBJ2-7|-|TRBV13|-
CASNQGSSYEQYF
TGTGCCAGCAACCAGGGGAGCTCCTACGAGCAGTACTTC
>TRBJ2-2|TRBD1|TRBV7-8|-
CASGRTGGETGELFF
TGTGCCAGCGGCCGGACAGGGGGAGAGACCGGGGAGCTGTTTTTT
>TRBJ1-2|TRBD1|TRBV2|-
CASSEGYWTGSYGYTF
TGTGCCAGCAGTGAAGGATATTGGACAGGTTCCTATGGCTACACCTTC
>TRBJ2-6|-|TRBV7-9|-
CASSLGISGANVLTF
TGTGCCAGCAGCTTAGGTATCTCTGGGGCCAACGTCCTGACTTTC
>TRBJ2-1|-|TRBV7-9|-
CASSLGLGEQFF
TGTGCCAGCAGCTTAGGTTTAGGTGAGCAGTTCTTC
>TRBJ1-2|-|TRBV2|-
CASSDGAGACYGYTF
TGTGCCAGCAGTGACGGTGCCGGGGCCTGCTATGGCTACACCTTC
>TRBJ1-4|-|TRBV19|-
CASSGRDADEKLFF
TGTGCCAGTAGTGGCAGGGATGCGGATGAAAAACTGTTTTTT
>TRBJ2-1|TRBD2|TRBV5-1|-
CASSLGLAGGLSNEQFF
TGCGCCAGCAGCCTAGGACTAGCGGGGGGTCTTTCCAATGAGCAGTTCTTC
>TRBJ2-1|TRBD2|TRBV20-1|-
CSASKGSGRPYNEQFF
TGCAGTGCTAGTAAGGGGAGCGGGAGACCCTACAATGAGCAGTTCTTC
>TRBJ2-2|TRBD1|TRBV29-1|-
CSAWDRAGELFF
TGCAGCGCCTGGGACAGGGCCGGGGAGCTGTTTTTT
>TRBJ1-4|-|TRBV2|-
CASTSDSEKLFF
TGTGCCAGCACTTCGGACAGTGAAAAACTGTTTTTT
>TRBJ1-5|-|TRBV2|few
CASSDLTGLNQPQHF
TGTGCCAGCAGCGACCTCACAGGGCTGAATCAGCCCCAGCATTTT
>TRBJ1-1|-|TRBV9|-
CASSVFLNTEAFF
TGTGCCAGCAGCGTTTTCCTGAACACTGAAGCTTTCTTT
>TRBJ2-6|-|TRBV7-9|-
CASSSGDSGANVLTF
TGTGCCAGCAGCTCAGGGGATTCTGGGGCCAACGTCCTGACTTTC
>TRBJ2-7|-|TRBV4-1|-
CASSLGGFETATYEQYF
TGCGCCAGCAGCCTCGGTGGTTTTGAGACGGCAACCTACGAGCAGTACTTC
>TRBJ2-7|-|TRBV5-1|-
CASSLAKASGDHYEQYF
TGCGCCAGCAGCTTGGCCAAGGCCTCAGGGGATCACTACGAGCAGTACTTC
>TRBJ1-1|TRBD1|TRBV13|-
CASSPYRGSTEAFF
TGTGCCAGCAGCCCTTACAGGGGAAGCACTGAAGCTTTCTTT
>TRBJ2-7|TRBD2|TRBV10-2|few
CASSAASGGYEQYF
TGCGCCAGCAGTGCTGCTAGCGGGGGCTACGAGCAGTACTTC
>TRBJ2-2|TRBD1|TRBV7-9|few
CASSSPGTGSGTGELFF
TGTGCCAGCAGCTCGCCTGGGACAGGGTCTGGCACCGGGGAGCTGTTTTTT
>TRBJ2-3|-|TRBV7-9|-
CASSYQALSTDTQYF
TGTGCCAGCAGCTACCAGGCCCTTAGCACAGATACGCAGTATTTT
>TRBJ1-1|-|TRBV10-1|-
CASSESDSQAFF
TGCGCCAGCAGTGAGTCTGACAGTCAAGCTTTCTTT
>TRBJ1-1|-|TRBV19|-
CASSTPQGRGVGGTEAFF
TGTGCCAGTAGCACCCCACAGGGAAGAGGTGTGGGGGGAACTGAAGCTTTCTTT
>TRBJ2-4|TRBD2|TRBV5-1|-
CASSLGLAGGQAKNIQYF
TGCGCCAGCAGCTTGGGACTAGCGGGGGGCCAAGCCAAAAACATTCAGTACTTC
>TRBJ2-2|-|TRBV19|-
CATSLGVPGELFF
TGTGCCACCTCCTTGGGAGTGCCCGGGGAGCTGTTTTTT
>TRBJ2-5|TRBD2|TRBV29-1|-
CSVVSSGEETQYF
TGCAGCGTTGTGTCTAGCGGGGAGGAGACCCAGTACTTC
>TRBJ2-3|-|TRBV19|-
CASSMSGSTDTQYF
TGTGCCAGTAGTATGAGTGGCAGCACAGATACGCAGTATTTT
>TRBJ1-6|TRBD1|TRBV14|-
CASSPGQGGSPLHF
TGTGCCAGCAGTCCCGGACAGGGCGGTTCACCCCTCCACTTT
>TRBJ2-7|TRBD1|TRBV11-2|-
CASSSSTGERREQYF
TGTGCCAGCAGCAGTTCGACAGGGGAACGTCGCGAGCAGTACTTC
>TRBJ2-1|-|TRBV10-3|-
CAISESGPPVEQFF
TGTGCCATCAGTGAGTCGGGGCCTCCTGTTGAGCAGTTCTTC
>TRBJ1-1|-|TRBV5-1|-
CASSLDPVMNTEAFF
TGCGCCAGCAGCTTGGACCCCGTAATGAACACTGAAGCTTTCTTT
>TRBJ2-3|-|TRBV29-1|-
CSVLGGADTDTQYF
TGCAGCGTGTTGGGGGGGGCAGACACAGATACGCAGTATTTT
>TRBJ1-2|-|TRBV29-1|-
CSVEPLAGSYTF
TGCAGCGTCGAACCCTTGGCAGGTAGCTACACCTTC
>TRBJ2-1|TRBD1|TRBV24-1|-
CATSHPGQGRDEQFF
TGTGCCACCAGTCATCCGGGACAGGGGAGGGATGAGCAGTTCTTC
>TRBJ1-1|TRBD1|TRBV6-5|-
CASRRQGATEAFF
TGTGCCAGCAGAAGACAGGGGGCAACTGAAGCTTTCTTT
>TRBJ1-3|-|TRBV7-6|once
CASSLAQVAGNTIYF
TGTGCCAGCAGCTTAGCGCAGGTTGCTGGAAACACCATATATTTT
>TRBJ1-1|-|TRBV10-1|-
CARQRGNTPEAFF
TGCGCCCGCCAAAGGGGGAACACACCTGAAGCTTTCTTT
>TRBJ2-4|-|TRBV4-1|-
CASSQDRKLEYF
TGCGCCAGCAGCCAAGATCGGAAGTTAGAGTACTTC
>TRBJ2-7|-|TRBV7-9|-
CASRGEQDSYEQYF
TGTGCCAGCAGGGGAGAACAGGATTCCTACGAGCAGTACTTC
>TRBJ2-1|-|TRBV12-5|once
CASGLTSATMDEQFF
TGTGCTAGTGGTTTAACGTCAGCAACCATGGATGAGCAGTTCTTC
>TRBJ1-6|-|TRBV27|-
CASTSGGDNSPLHF
TGTGCCAGCACGTCCGGGGGAGATAATTCACCCCTCCACTTT
>TRBJ1-4|-|TRBV7-2|-
CASSITGGVQKLFF
TGTGCCAGCAGCATTACAGGAGGTGTTCAAAAACTGTTTTTT
>TRBJ1-4|-|TRBV2|-
CASRRDRSEKLFF
TGTGCCAGCAGGAGGGACCGGAGTGAAAAACTGTTTTTT
>TRBJ1-1|-|TRBV4-1|-
CASSQTTENEAFF
TGCGCCAGCAGCCAAACAACCGAGAATGAAGCTTTCTTT
>TRBJ1-2|TRBD1|TRBV11-2|few
CASSLVGTGFGGYTF
TGTGCCAGCAGCTTAGTAGGGACAGGGTTTGGGGGCTACACCTTC
>TRBJ2-6|-|TRBV6-2/TRBV6-3|-
CASSSGRQLLSGANVLTF
TGTGCCAGCAGTTCGGGCAGGCAGCTCCTCTCTGGGGCCAACGTCCTGACTTTC
>TRBJ2-7|TRBD1|TRBV29-1|-
CSVEDLLGTGLNEQYF
TGCAGCGTTGAAGATCTTTTGGGGACAGGGTTGAACGAGCAGTACTTC
>TRBJ1-6|-|TRBV7-9|-
CASSLAGLGGTPLHF
TGTGCCAGCAGCTTAGCGGGACTGGGTGGGACACCCCTCCACTTT
>TRBJ1-2|-|TRBV5-5|-
CASSLDPGQIGYTF
TGTGCCAGCAGCTTGGACCCAGGACAGATTGGCTACACCTTC
>TRBJ2-7|-|TRBV27|-
CASSFAGPYEQYF
TGTGCCAGCAGTTTTGCCGGACCATACGAGCAGTACTTC
>TRBJ2-7|-|TRBV28|-
CASSAQGSSYEQYF
TGTGCCAGCAGTGCACAGGGTTCTAGCTACGAGCAGTACTTC
>TRBJ1-2|-|TRBV11-2|-
CASSLVSGNDYGYTF
TGTGCCAGCAGCTTAGTGTCCGGAAATGACTATGGCTACACCTTC
>TRBJ1-1|-|TRBV5-1|-
CASSLEQGGEAFF
TGCGCCAGCAGCTTGGAACAGGGAGGTGAAGCTTTCTTT
>TRBJ1-3|-|TRBV7-8|once
CASTPGALGNTIYF
TGTGCCAGCACCCCAGGGGCACTCGGAAACACCATATATTTT
>TRBJ1-4|TRBD1|TRBV5-5|-
CASSLGQGRNEKLFF
TGTGCCAGCAGTTTAGGACAGGGAAGAAATGAAAAACTGTTTTTT